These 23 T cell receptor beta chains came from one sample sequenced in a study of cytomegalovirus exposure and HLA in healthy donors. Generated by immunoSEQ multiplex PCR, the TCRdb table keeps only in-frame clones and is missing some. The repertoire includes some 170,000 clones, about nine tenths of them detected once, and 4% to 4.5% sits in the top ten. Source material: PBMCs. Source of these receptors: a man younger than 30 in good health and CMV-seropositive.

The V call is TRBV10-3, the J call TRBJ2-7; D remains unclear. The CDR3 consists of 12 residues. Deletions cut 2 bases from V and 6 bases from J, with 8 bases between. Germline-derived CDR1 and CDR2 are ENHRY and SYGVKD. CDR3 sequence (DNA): TGTGCCATCAGTGAGATCTCCGGCGAGCAGTACTTC. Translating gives CAISEISGEQYF.

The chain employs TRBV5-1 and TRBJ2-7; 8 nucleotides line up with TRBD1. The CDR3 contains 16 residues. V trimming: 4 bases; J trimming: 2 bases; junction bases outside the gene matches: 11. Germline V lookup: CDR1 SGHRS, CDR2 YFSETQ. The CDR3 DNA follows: TGCGCCAGCAGCCTTCCGCGGGACAGGTTAACCTACGAGCAGTACTTC. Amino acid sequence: CASSLPRDRLTYEQYF.

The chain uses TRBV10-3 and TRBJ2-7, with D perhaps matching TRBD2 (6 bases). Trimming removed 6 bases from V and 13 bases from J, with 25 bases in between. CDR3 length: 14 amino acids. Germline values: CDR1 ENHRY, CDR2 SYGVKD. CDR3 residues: CAISEREGTFHRYF. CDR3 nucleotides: TGTGCCATCAGCGAGAGGGAAGGGACTTTCCATCGCTACTTC.

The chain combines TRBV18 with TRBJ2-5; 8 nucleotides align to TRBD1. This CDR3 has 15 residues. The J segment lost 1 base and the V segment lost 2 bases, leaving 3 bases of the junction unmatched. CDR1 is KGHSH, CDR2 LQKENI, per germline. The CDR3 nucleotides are TGTGCCAGCTCACCAGGAACAGGGGGCCAAGAGACCCAGTACTTC. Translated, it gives CASSPGTGGQETQYF.

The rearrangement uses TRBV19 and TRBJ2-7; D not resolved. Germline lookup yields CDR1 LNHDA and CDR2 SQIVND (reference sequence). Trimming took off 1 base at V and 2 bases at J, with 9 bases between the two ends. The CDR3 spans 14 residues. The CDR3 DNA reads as TGTGCCAGTAGTATAGGGCGGCAGCCCTACGAGCAGTACTTC. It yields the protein CASSIGRQPYEQYF.

The CDR3: CASSPWESYEQYF. CDR3 DNA sequence: TGTGCCAGCAGTCCTTGGGAGTCCTACGAGCAGTACTTC. V usage is TRBV28 and J usage is TRBJ2-7; possibly TRBD2 for D (5 bases). Per the germline V gene, CDR1 is MDHEN and CDR2 is SYDVKM. This CDR3 region has 13 residues. V lost 5 bases and J 1 base, leaving 9 bases between the germline ends.

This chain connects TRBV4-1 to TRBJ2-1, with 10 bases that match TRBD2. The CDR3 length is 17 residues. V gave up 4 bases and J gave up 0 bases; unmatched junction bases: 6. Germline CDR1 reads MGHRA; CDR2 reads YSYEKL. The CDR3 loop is CASSPGLAKSSYNEQFF. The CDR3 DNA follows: TGCGCCAGCAGCCCGGGACTAGCGAAGAGCTCCTACAATGAGCAGTTCTTC.

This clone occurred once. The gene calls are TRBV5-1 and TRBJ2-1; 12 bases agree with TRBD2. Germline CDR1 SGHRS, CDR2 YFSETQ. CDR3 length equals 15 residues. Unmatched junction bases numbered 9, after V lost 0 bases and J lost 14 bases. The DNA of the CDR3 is TGCGCCAGCAGCTTGGAGGCTAGCGGGAGGGCCGAGGAGTTCTTC. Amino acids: CASSLEASGRAEEFF.

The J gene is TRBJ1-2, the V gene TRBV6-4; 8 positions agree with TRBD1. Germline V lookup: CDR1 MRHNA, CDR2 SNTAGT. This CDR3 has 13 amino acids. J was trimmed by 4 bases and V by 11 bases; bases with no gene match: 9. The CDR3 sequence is CALAPTGAYGYTF. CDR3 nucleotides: TGTGCCCTCGCCCCGACAGGGGCCTATGGCTACACCTTC.

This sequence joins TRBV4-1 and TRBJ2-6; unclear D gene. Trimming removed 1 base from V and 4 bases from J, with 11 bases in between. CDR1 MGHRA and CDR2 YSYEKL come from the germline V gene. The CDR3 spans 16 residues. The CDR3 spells CASSQGFRSGANVLTF. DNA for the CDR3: TGCGCCAGCAGCCAAGGTTTCAGATCGGGGGCCAACGTCCTGACTTTC.

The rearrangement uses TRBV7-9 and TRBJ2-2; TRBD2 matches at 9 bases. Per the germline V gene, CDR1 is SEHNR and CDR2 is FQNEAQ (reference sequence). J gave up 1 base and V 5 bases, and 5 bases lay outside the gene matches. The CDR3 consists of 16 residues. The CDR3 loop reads CASSHGLALNTGELFF. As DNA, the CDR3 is TGTGCCAGCAGCCATGGACTAGCGCTGAACACCGGGGAGCTGTTTTTT.

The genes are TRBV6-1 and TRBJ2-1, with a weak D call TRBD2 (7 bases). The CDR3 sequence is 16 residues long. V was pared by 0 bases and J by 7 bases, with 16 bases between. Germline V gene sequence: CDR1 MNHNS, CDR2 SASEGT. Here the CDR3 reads CASSEALLGGGNEQFF. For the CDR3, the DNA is TGTGCCAGCAGTGAAGCGTTGCTAGGGGGGGGGAATGAGCAGTTCTTC.

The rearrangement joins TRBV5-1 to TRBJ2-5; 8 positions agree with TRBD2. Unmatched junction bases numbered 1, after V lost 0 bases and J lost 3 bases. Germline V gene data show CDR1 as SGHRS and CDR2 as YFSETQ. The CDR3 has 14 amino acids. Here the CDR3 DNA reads TGCGCCAGCAGCTTGGAACTAGCGGAAGAGACCCAGTACTTC. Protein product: CASSLELAEETQYF.

The chain's CDR3 is CASSRESGRASVTGELFF. DNA of the CDR3: TGTGCCAGCAGCCGGGAAAGCGGGAGGGCATCGGTTACCGGGGAGCTGTTTTTT. The J gene is TRBJ2-2, the V gene TRBV4-2; TRBD2 matches 10 bases. V gave up 4 bases and J gave up 5 bases; unmatched junction bases: 13. Germline assignment: CDR1 LGHNA and CDR2 YNFKEQ. This CDR3 has 18 residues.

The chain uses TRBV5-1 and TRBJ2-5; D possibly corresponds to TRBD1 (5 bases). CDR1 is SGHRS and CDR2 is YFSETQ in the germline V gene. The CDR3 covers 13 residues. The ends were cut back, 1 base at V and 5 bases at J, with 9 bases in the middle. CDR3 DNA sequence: TGCGCCAGCAGCTTGAGGGGTATTGAGACCCAGTACTTC. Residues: CASSLRGIETQYF. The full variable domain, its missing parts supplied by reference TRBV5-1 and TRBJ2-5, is KAGVTQTPRYLIKTRGQQVTLSCSPISGHRSVSWYQQTPGQGLQFLFEYFSETQRNKGNFPGRFSGRQFSNSRSEMNVSTLELGDSALYLCASSLRGIETQYFGPGTRLLVL.

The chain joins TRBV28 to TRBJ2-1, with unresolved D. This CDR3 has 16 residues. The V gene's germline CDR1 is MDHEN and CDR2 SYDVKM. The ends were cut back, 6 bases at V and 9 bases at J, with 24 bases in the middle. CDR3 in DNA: TGTGCCAGCAGCAGAGGTGTATTAGCCGGGTTACTTGAGCAGTTCTTC. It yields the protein CASSRGVLAGLLEQFF.

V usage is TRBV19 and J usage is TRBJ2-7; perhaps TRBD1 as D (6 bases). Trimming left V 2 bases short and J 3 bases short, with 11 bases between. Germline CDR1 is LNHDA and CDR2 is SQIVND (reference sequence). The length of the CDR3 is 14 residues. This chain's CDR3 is CASSIPGANYEQYF. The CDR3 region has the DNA TGTGCCAGTAGTATACCAGGGGCGAACTACGAGCAGTACTTC. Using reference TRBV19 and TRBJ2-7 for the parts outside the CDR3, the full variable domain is DGGITQSPKYLFRKEGQNVTLSCEQNLNHDAMYWYRQDPGQGLRLIYYSQIVNDFQKGDIAEGYSVSREKKESFPLTVTSAQKNPTAFYLCASSIPGANYEQYFGPGTRLTVT.

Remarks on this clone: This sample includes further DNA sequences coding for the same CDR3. CDR3 sequence (DNA): TGTGCCAGCAGTTCCGGGACAGGGACCTACGAGCAGTACTTC. It is translated as CASSSGTGTYEQYF. The V gene is TRBV2, the J gene TRBJ2-7; TRBD1 matches at 9 bases. The CDR3 has 14 amino acids. Losses at the gene ends were 5 bases for V and 2 bases for J; bases not matched to a gene: 4. Germline V gene sequence: CDR1 SNHLY, CDR2 FYNNEI.

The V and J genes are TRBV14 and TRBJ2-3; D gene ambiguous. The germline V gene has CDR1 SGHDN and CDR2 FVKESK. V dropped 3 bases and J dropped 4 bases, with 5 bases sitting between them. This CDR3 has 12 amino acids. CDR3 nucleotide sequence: TGTGCCAGCAGCCACGGGTCAGATACGCAGTATTTT. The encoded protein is CASSHGSDTQYF.

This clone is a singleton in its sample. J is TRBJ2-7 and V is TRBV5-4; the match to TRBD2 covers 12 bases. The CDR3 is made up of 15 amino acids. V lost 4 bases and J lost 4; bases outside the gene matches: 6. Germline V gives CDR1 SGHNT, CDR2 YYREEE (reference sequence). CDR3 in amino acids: CASSAGLAGLYEQYF. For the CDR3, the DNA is TGTGCCAGCAGCGCTGGACTAGCGGGACTATACGAGCAGTACTTC.

CDR3 nucleotides: TGTGCCAGCAGCGCCCGACAGGGGGCCCTCTCTTATGAGCAGTTCTTC. Its protein product is CASSARQGALSYEQFF. The chain links TRBV9 to TRBJ2-1; 10 bases map to TRBD1. The germline CDR1 and CDR2 sequences are SGDLS and YYNGEE. CDR3 length: 16 amino acids. With V trimmed by 3 bases and J by 8 bases, 11 bases remained unmatched.

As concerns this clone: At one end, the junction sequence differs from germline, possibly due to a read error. CDR3 DNA sequence: TGTGCCAGCGGCGTGGCAGGAAACTCCTACAATGAGCAGTTCTTC. Translating it yields CASGVAGNSYNEQFF. The chain links TRBV9 to TRBJ2-1; D is undetermined. This CDR3 is 15 amino acids long. Germline lookup yields CDR1 SGDLS and CDR2 YYNGEE.

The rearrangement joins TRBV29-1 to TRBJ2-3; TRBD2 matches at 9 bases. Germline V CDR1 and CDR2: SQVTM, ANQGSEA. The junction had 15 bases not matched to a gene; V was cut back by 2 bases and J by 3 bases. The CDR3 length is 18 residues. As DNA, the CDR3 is TGCAGCGTTGAATCGCTAAGCGGGAGGTTCAAAATGACAGATACGCAGTATTTT. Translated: CSVESLSGRFKMTDTQYF.